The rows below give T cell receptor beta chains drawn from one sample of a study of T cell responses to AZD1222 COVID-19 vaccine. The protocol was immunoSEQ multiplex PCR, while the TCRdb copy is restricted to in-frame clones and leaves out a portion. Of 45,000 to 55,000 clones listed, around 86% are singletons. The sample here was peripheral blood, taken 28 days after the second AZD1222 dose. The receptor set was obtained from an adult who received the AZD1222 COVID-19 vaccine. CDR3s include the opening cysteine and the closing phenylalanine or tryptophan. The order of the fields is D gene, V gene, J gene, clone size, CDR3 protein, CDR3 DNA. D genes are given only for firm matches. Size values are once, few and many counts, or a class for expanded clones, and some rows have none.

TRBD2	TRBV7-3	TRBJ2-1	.	CASSSRTSGIRNEQFF	TGTGCCAGCAGCTCGCGGACTAGCGGGATTCGCAATGAGCAGTTCTTC
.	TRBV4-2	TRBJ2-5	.	CASSREATGEGAQYF	TGTGCCAGCAGCCGAGAAGCCACAGGGGAGGGGGCCCAGTACTTC
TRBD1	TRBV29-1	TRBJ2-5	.	CSEGTGPRETQYF	TGCAGCGAAGGGACAGGGCCTAGGGAGACCCAGTACTTC
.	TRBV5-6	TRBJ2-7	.	CASSLVWAGKQYF	TGTGCCAGCAGCTTGGTATGGGCAGGGAAGCAGTACTTC
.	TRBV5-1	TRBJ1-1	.	CASRQVGTPGTEAFF	TGCGCCAGCAGGCAGGTGGGGACACCGGGAACTGAAGCTTTCTTT
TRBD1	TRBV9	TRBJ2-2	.	CASSGTGGWGTGELFF	TGTGCCAGCAGCGGGACAGGGGGCTGGGGAACCGGGGAGCTGTTTTTT
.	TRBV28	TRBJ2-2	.	CASSLAQANTGELFF	TGTGCCAGCAGTTTAGCTCAGGCGAACACCGGGGAGCTGTTTTTT
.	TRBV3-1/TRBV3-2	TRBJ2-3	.	CASSSEATDTQYF	TGTGCCAGCAGCTCCGAGGCGACAGATACGCAGTATTTT
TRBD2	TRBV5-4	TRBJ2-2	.	CASSPTSGSAGELFF	TGTGCCAGCAGCCCAACTAGCGGGAGTGCCGGGGAGCTGTTTTTT
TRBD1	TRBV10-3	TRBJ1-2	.	CATRGDRQNYGYTF	TGTGCCACCCGGGGGGACAGGCAGAACTATGGCTACACCTTC
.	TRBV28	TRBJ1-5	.	CASSLLSNSNQPQHF	TGTGCCAGCAGTTTACTGTCTAATAGCAATCAGCCCCAGCATTTT
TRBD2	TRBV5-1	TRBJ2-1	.	CASSLTGTSDDYNEQFF	TGCGCCAGCAGCTTGACCGGGACTAGCGACGACTACAATGAGCAGTTCTTC
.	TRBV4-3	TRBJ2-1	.	CASSQDQLAGPYNEQFF	TGCGCCAGCAGCCAAGATCAGCTGGCGGGTCCTTACAATGAGCAGTTCTTC
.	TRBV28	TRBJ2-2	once	CASSLPSAPNTGELFF	TGTGCCAGCAGTCTTCCTAGCGCCCCCAATACCGGGGAGCTGTTTTTT
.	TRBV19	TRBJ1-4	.	CASSPIRGAGEKLFF	TGTGCCAGTAGTCCCATTCGGGGGGCTGGTGAAAAACTGTTTTTT
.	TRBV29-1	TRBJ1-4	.	CSVPGKGSVGEKLFF	TGCAGCGTTCCCGGGAAGGGGAGTGTTGGTGAAAAACTGTTTTTT
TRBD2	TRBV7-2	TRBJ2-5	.	CASSLPGLAGGPTQETQYF	TGTGCCAGCAGCCTCCCGGGACTAGCGGGAGGACCCACCCAAGAGACCCAGTACTTC
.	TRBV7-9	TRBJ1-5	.	CASSLTGNQPQHF	TGTGCCAGCAGCTTAACGGGTAATCAGCCCCAGCATTTT
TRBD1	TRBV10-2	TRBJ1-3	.	CASTAGQGVGNTIYF	TGCGCCAGCACCGCGGGACAGGGGGTCGGAAACACCATATATTTT
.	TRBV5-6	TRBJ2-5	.	CASSLVGALREETQYF	TGTGCCAGCAGCTTGGTCGGGGCCCTCCGGGAAGAGACCCAGTACTTC
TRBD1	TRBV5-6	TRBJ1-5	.	CASSRDRGNQPQHF	TGTGCCAGCAGCAGGGACAGGGGCAATCAGCCCCAGCATTTT
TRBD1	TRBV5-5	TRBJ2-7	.	CASSSPSTGMNEQYF	TGTGCCAGCAGCTCACCATCGACAGGGATGAACGAGCAGTACTTC
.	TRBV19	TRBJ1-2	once	CASSGLLGGYTF	TGTGCCAGTAGTGGACTGTTAGGAGGCTACACCTTC
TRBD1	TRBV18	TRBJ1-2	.	CASSPRTGGLSSNYGYTF	TGTGCCAGCTCACCCAGGACAGGGGGCCTATCTTCTAACTATGGCTACACCTTC
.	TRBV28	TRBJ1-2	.	CASSPLDFFDGYTF	TGTGCCAGCAGTCCCCTTGACTTTTTTGATGGCTACACCTTC
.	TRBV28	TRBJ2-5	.	CASSLGSGSQETQYF	TGTGCCAGCAGTTTAGGTAGCGGTAGCCAAGAGACCCAGTACTTC
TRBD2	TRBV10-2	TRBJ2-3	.	CATGGAGGADTQYF	TGCGCCACAGGCGGAGCGGGAGGGGCAGATACGCAGTATTTT
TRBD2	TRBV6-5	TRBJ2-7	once	CASKIAGALQREQYF	TGTGCCAGCAAAATAGCGGGAGCCCTACAAAGGGAGCAGTACTTC
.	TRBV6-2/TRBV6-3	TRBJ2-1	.	CASSYSGYPLGRGSYNEQFF	TGTGCCAGCAGTTACTCGGGTTACCCATTAGGGAGAGGGTCCTACAATGAGCAGTTCTTC
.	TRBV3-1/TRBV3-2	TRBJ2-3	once	CASSPKVGMGTDTQYF	TGTGCCAGCAGCCCGAAAGTGGGGATGGGAACAGATACGCAGTATTTT
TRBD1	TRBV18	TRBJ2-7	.	CASSPEDRASYEQYF	TGTGCCAGCTCACCCGAGGACAGGGCTTCCTACGAGCAGTACTTC
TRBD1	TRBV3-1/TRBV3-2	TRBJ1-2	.	CASSQPRTGVTF	TGTGCCAGCAGCCAACCTAGGACAGGGGTTACCTTC
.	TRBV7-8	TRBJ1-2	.	CASSLASQVRYGYTF	TGTGCCAGCAGCTTAGCCAGCCAGGTACGCTATGGCTACACCTTC